A selection of T cell receptor beta chains follows, all from one sample in a study of beta chain features in type 1 diabetes. Produced via immunoSEQ multiplex PCR; TCRdb's table is partial and in-frame only. The table records about 650,000 clones, around 12% of them present only once. Specimen: naive CD4+ T cells from blood. The receptors derive from a man aged 25 to 40 with type 1 diabetes. CDR3s include the opening cysteine and the closing phenylalanine or tryptophan. Each record gives: J gene, clone size, V gene, D gene, CDR3 DNA, CDR3 protein. The D gene is left open where the match is weak. The size entry is marked missing in some rows and otherwise reads once, few, many or a size class.

>TRBJ2-7|-|TRBV7-6|-
TGTGCCAGCAGCTTAGCCGGCTCAAGTTACGAGCAGTACTTC
CASSLAGSSYEQYF
>TRBJ2-2|few|TRBV4-3|TRBD2
TGCGCCAGCAGCCAGGTCCCACAGCGGGGTAACACCGGGGAGCTGTTTTTT
CASSQVPQRGNTGELFF
>TRBJ2-3|-|TRBV29-1|-
TGCAGCGTTGATCCAAGCACAGATACGCAGTATTTT
CSVDPSTDTQYF
>TRBJ1-5|few|TRBV7-9|TRBD1
TGTGCCAGCAGCTTGGGACAGAACAATCAGCCCCAGCATTTT
CASSLGQNNQPQHF
>TRBJ1-2|few|TRBV9|-
TGTGCCAGCAGCTCCCCCCCGGGAAACTATGGCTACACCTTC
CASSSPPGNYGYTF
>TRBJ1-5|few|TRBV15|-
TGTGCCTCCAGCCTTCTGAGGCGAGACCAGCCCCAGCATTTT
CASSLLRRDQPQHF
>TRBJ2-2|few|TRBV14|-
TGTGCCTCGGGGATTCAGAACACCGGGGAGCTGTTTTTT
CASGIQNTGELFF
>TRBJ2-3|few|TRBV7-2|-
TGTGCCAGCAGCTTAGGGGGGCTAGGGACAGATACGCAGTATTTT
CASSLGGLGTDTQYF
>TRBJ2-7|-|TRBV7-2|TRBD2
TGTGCCAGCAGCCGGGGGACTAGCGGGACCTACGAGCAGTACTTC
CASSRGTSGTYEQYF
>TRBJ2-5|-|TRBV28|TRBD2
TGTGCCAGCATAGCGGGGGACTCACAAGAGACCCAGTACTTC
CASIAGDSQETQYF
>TRBJ1-3|few|TRBV12-5|TRBD1
TGTGCTAGTGGTCCGGGGACAGTCCCATCTCGGTACTCTGGAAACACCATATATTTT
CASGPGTVPSRYSGNTIYF
>TRBJ2-1|few|TRBV2|TRBD1
TGTGCCAGCAGTGGGACAGGGGTCTACAATGAGCAGTTCTTC
CASSGTGVYNEQFF
>TRBJ1-6|-|TRBV7-8|TRBD1
TGTGCCAGCAGCCGCCGGACAGGGGGAAATTCACCCCTCCACTTT
CASSRRTGGNSPLHF
>TRBJ1-2|few|TRBV19|-
TGTGCCAGTAATCGCGCCTCTGGATATGGCTACACCTTC
CASNRASGYGYTF
>TRBJ2-3|-|TRBV7-2|TRBD1
TGTGCCAGCAGCGTGGGACAGGCCACAGATACGCAGTATTTT
CASSVGQATDTQYF
>TRBJ2-3|-|TRBV7-9|-
TGTGCCAGCAGCTTCCGTACGGGTCCGGATACGCAGTATTTT
CASSFRTGPDTQYF